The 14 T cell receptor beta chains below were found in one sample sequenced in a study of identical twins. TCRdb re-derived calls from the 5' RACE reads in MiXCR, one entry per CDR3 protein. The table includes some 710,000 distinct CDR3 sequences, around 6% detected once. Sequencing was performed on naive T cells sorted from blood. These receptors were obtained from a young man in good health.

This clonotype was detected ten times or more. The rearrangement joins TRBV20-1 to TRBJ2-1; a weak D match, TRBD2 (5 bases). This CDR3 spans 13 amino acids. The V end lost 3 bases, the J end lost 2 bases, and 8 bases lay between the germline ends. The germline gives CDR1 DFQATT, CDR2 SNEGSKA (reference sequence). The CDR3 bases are TGCAGTGCTAGTCCGGGAACCTACAATGAGCAGTTCTTC. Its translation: CSASPGTYNEQFF.

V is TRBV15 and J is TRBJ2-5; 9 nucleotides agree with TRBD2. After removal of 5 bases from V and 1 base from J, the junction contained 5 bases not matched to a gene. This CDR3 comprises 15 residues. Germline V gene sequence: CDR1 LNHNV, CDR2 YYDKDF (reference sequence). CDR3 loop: CATSPLAGSQETQYF. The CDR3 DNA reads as TGTGCCACCAGCCCCCTAGCGGGGTCCCAAGAGACCCAGTACTTC. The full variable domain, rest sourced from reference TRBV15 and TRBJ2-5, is DAMVIQNPRYQVTQFGKPVTLSCSQTLNHNVMYWYQQKSSQAPKLLFHYYDKDFNNEADTPDNFQSRRPNTSFCFLDIRSPGLGDTAMYLCATSPLAGSQETQYFGPGTRLLVL.

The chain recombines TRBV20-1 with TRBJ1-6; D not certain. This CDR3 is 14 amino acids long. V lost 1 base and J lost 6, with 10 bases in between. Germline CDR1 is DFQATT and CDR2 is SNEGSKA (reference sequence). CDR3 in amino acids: CSARGGERNSPLHF. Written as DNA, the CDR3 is TGCAGTGCTAGAGGGGGTGAGCGTAATTCACCCCTCCACTTT.

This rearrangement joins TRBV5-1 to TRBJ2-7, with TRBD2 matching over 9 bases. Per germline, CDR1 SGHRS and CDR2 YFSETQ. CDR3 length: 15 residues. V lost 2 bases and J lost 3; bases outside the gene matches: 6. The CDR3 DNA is TGCGCCAGCAGCTTCGGAAGCGGGAGGAACTACGAGCAGTACTTC. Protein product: CASSFGSGRNYEQYF.

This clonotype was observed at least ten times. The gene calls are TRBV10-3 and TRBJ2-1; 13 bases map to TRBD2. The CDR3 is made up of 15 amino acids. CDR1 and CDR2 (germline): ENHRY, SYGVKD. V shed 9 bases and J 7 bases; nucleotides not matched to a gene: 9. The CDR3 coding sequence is TGTGCCATTGGACTAGCGGGAGAAGTTGCAAATGAGCAGTTCTTC. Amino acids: CAIGLAGEVANEQFF.

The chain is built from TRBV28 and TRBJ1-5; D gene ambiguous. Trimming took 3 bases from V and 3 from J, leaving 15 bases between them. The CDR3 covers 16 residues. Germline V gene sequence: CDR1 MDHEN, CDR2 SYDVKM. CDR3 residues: CASSFVAALHNQPQHF. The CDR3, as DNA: TGTGCCAGCAGTTTCGTGGCAGCTTTACACAATCAGCCCCAGCATTTT.

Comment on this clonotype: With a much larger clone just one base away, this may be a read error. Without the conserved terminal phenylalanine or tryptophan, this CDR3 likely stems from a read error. CDR3 DNA sequence: TGCAGCGTCCCCGGGACTAGCGTGGACCAGTACGTC. Its protein product is CSVPGTSVDQYV. The chain combines TRBV29-1 with TRBJ2-5; 10 bases match TRBD2. Trimming removed 6 bases from V and 10 bases from J; junction bases left unmatched: 8. The CDR3 runs to 12 residues. From germline, CDR1 is SQVTM and CDR2 ANQGSEA.

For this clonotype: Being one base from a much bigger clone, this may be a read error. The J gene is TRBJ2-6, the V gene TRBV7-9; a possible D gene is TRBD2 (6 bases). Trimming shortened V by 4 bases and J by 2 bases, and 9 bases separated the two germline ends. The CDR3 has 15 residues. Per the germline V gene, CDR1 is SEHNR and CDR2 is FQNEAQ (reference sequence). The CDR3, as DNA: TGTGCCAGCAGCTCCTCGGGGGCTGGGGCCAACGTCCTGACTTTC. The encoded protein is CASSSSGAGANVLTF. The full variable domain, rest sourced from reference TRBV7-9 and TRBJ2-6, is DTGVSQNPRHKITKRGQNVTFRCDPISEHNRLYWYRQTLGQGPEFLTYFQNEAQLEKSRLLSDRFSAERPKGSFSTLEIQRTEQGDSAMYLCASSSSGAGANVLTFGAGSRLTVL.

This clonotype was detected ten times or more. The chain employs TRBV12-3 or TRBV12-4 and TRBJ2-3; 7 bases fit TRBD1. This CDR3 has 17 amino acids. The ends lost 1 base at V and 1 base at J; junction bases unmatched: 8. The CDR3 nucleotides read TGTGCCAGCAGTTTAGGTGGTCGAGGGACAGGCACAGATACGCAGTATTTT. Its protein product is CASSLGGRGTGTDTQYF.

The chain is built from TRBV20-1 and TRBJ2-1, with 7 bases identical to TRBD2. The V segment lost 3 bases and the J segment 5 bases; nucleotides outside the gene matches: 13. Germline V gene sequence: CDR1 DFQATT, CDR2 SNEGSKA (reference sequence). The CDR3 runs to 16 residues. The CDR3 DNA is TGCAGTGCTAGGCTAACGGGGAGGGGAGGTGACAATGAGCAGTTCTTC. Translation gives CSARLTGRGGDNEQFF.

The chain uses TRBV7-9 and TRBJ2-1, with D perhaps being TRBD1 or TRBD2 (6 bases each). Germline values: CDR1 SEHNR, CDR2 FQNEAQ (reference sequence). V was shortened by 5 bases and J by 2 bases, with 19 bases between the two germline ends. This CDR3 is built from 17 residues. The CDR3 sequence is CASSGIGRGGPYNEQFF. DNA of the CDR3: TGTGCCAGCAGCGGGATTGGTCGTGGGGGGCCCTACAATGAGCAGTTCTTC.

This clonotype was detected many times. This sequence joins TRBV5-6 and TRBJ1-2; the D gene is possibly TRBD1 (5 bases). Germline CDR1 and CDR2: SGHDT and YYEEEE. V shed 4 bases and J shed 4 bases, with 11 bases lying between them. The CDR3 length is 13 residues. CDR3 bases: TGTGCCAGCAGCCTGGACACCATCTATGGCTACACCTTC. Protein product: CASSLDTIYGYTF.

The CDR3 DNA follows: TGTGCCAGCTCACGCCCGAGCGGGAGAATAGCAGAGACCCAGTACTTC. It encodes CASSRPSGRIAETQYF. The chain has TRBV18 and TRBJ2-5, with 8 bases matching TRBD2. V dropped 4 bases and J dropped 4; count of bases not matched to a gene: 11. The length of the CDR3 is 16 residues. Germline V gene sequence: CDR1 KGHSH, CDR2 LQKENI.

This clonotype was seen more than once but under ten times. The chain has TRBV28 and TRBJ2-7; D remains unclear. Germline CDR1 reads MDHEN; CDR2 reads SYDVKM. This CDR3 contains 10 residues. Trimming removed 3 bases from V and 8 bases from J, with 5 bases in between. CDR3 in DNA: TGTGCCAGCAGTTTTCTCAAGCAGTACTTC. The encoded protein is CASSFLKQYF.